Below are 14 T cell receptor beta chains sequenced from a single sample in a study of blood T cell repertoires in COVID-19. Method: immunoSEQ multiplex PCR; TCRdb's copy keeps in-frame clones and lacks some. The table lists about 160,000 clones, almost 85% of them singletons. The material sequenced was peripheral blood. The source is a woman aged 80 or over with acute or convalescent COVID-19.

The genes are TRBV5-1 and TRBJ2-7, with 15 nucleotides matching TRBD2. This CDR3 is 17 amino acids long. V shed 1 base and J 6 bases; nucleotides not matched to a gene: 8. Germline-derived CDR1 and CDR2 are SGHRS and YFSETQ. For the CDR3, the DNA is TGCGCCAGCAGCTTGCCGGGACTAGCGGGAGGAGTTAGCGAGCAGTACTTC. Protein product: CASSLPGLAGGVSEQYF.

As DNA, the CDR3 is TGTGCCAGCAGACAGGTTTCACCCCTCCACTTT. Its protein product is CASRQVSPLHF. The chain employs TRBV6-5 and TRBJ1-6; possibly TRBD1 for D (5 bases). With 6 bases removed from V and 9 bases from J, the gap between germline ends came to 6 bases. The CDR3 is 11 residues long. CDR1 and CDR2 (germline): MNHEY, SVGAGI.

The chain has TRBV19 and TRBJ1-1; D remains unclear. Germline V gene lookup returns CDR1 LNHDA and CDR2 SQIVND (reference sequence). The CDR3 covers 11 residues. Trimming removed 6 bases at V and 1 base at J, with 3 bases between. The CDR3 sequence is CASSRNTEAFF. Written as DNA, the CDR3 is TGTGCCAGTAGCCGGAACACTGAAGCTTTCTTT. The whole variable domain, filled in from reference TRBV19 and TRBJ1-1, reads DGGITQSPKYLFRKEGQNVTLSCEQNLNHDAMYWYRQDPGQGLRLIYYSQIVNDFQKGDIAEGYSVSREKKESFPLTVTSAQKNPTAFYLCASSRNTEAFFGQGTRLTVV.

The chain has TRBV7-9 and TRBJ1-2, with 9 bases that match TRBD1. Germline CDR1 SEHNR, CDR2 FQNEAQ (reference sequence). V was clipped by 4 bases and J by 3 bases; unmatched bases: 6. The CDR3 contains 15 residues. The CDR3 sequence is CASSSRTGEDYGYTF. The CDR3, as DNA: TGTGCCAGCAGCTCCCGGACAGGGGAGGACTATGGCTACACCTTC.

This chain links TRBV10-1 with TRBJ2-7; 8 bases agree with TRBD1. Unmatched junction bases numbered 6, after V lost 3 bases and J lost 2 bases. CDR1 and CDR2 from the germline V gene are WNHNN and SYGVQD (reference sequence). This CDR3 comprises 15 residues. In nucleotides, the CDR3 is TGCGCCAGCAGTGAAAACAGGGGGTCGACCTACGAGCAGTACTTC. It translates to CASSENRGSTYEQYF.

The chain employs TRBV7-7 and TRBJ1-1; no firm D call. This CDR3 has 13 residues. V lost 1 base and J 1 base, leaving 4 bases between the germline ends. Germline lookup yields CDR1 SSHAT and CDR2 FNYEAQ (reference sequence). CDR3 DNA: TGTGCCAGCAGCTTAGACACGAACACTGAAGCTTTCTTT. Protein product: CASSLDTNTEAFF.

This CDR3 reads CASSYRLAQYEQYF. The CDR3 region has the DNA TGTGCCAGCAGTTATCGGCTAGCGCAGTACGAGCAGTACTTC. The chain uses TRBV6-5 and TRBJ2-7, with a weak D call TRBD2 (6 bases). The germline V gene encodes CDR1 MNHEY and CDR2 SVGAGI. CDR3 length: 14 residues. V dropped 3 bases and J dropped 4 bases, with 13 bases sitting between them.

The rearrangement joins TRBV27 to TRBJ2-7, with 7 bases aligning to TRBD1. The trim removed 2 bases at V and 3 bases at J, leaving 1 base unmatched. CDR3 length: 13 residues. The germline gives CDR1 MNHEY, CDR2 SMNVEV (reference sequence). The DNA for the CDR3 is TGTGCCAGCAGTTTACAGGGGGTCTACGAGCAGTACTTC. Translation: CASSLQGVYEQYF.

This clone has a handful of counts. The sample has other DNA sequences that encode this CDR3 too. This sequence joins TRBV2 and TRBJ1-5; possible D gene TRBD1, 5 bases. Germline lookup yields CDR1 SNHLY and CDR2 FYNNEI. The CDR3 is 13 amino acids. The V end lost 2 bases, the J end lost 5 bases, and 7 bases lay between the germline ends. For the CDR3, the DNA is TGTGCCAGCAGTGAACAGGGTGATCAGCCCCAGCATTTT. It yields the protein CASSEQGDQPQHF.

In this sample, this clone turned up a few times. The chain combines TRBV5-1 with TRBJ1-1, with 11 bases lining up with TRBD1. This CDR3 has 15 residues. Germline V gene sequence: CDR1 SGHRS, CDR2 YFSETQ. Trimming cost V 3 bases and J 4 bases; bases outside gene matches: 5. The CDR3 nucleotides read TGCGCCAGCAGCTCGGGACAGGGGGTGAGCACTGAAGCTTTCTTT. It encodes CASSSGQGVSTEAFF.

The chain links TRBV5-6 to TRBJ2-2, with 9 nucleotides matching TRBD2. Unmatched junction bases numbered 8, after V lost 1 base and J lost 7 bases. The CDR3 runs to 16 residues. CDR1 and CDR2 (germline): SGHDT, YYEEEE. CDR3 amino acids: CASSLWDAGGHGELFF. CDR3 nucleotides: TGTGCCAGCAGCTTGTGGGATGCGGGAGGGCACGGGGAGCTGTTTTTT.

The rearrangement links TRBV4-1 to TRBJ2-1; D possibly corresponds to TRBD2 (7 bases). Germline V CDR1 and CDR2: MGHRA, YSYEKL. The length of the CDR3 is 14 residues. Trimming removed 4 bases at V and 10 bases at J, with 17 bases between. The CDR3 here is CASSPQPGGREQFF. The DNA for the CDR3 is TGCGCCAGCAGCCCGCAACCCGGGGGGCGGGAGCAGTTCTTC.

The rearrangement joins TRBV18 to TRBJ2-4; 9 bases line up with TRBD1. This CDR3 spans 14 amino acids. Looked up from germline, CDR1 is KGHSH and CDR2 is LQKENI. Trimming took 3 bases from V and 4 from J; bases not matched to a gene: 1. CDR3 sequence (DNA): TGTGCCAGCTCACCCGACAGGGGGAAAAACATTCAGTACTTC. This sequence encodes CASSPDRGKNIQYF.

The chain couples TRBV5-1 to TRBJ2-4, with TRBD1 matching 9 bases. V lost 3 bases to trimming and J lost 6 bases; unmatched junction nucleotides: 4. The CDR3 loop spans 14 amino acids. In germline, CDR1 is SGHRS, CDR2 YFSETQ. CDR3 sequence reads: CASSSGTGINIQYF. The DNA for the CDR3 is TGCGCCAGCAGCTCCGGGACAGGGATAAACATTCAGTACTTC. Using reference TRBV5-1 and TRBJ2-4 for the parts outside the CDR3, the full variable domain is KAGVTQTPRYLIKTRGQQVTLSCSPISGHRSVSWYQQTPGQGLQFLFEYFSETQRNKGNFPGRFSGRQFSNSRSEMNVSTLELGDSALYLCASSSGTGINIQYFGAGTRLSVL.